A selection of T cell receptor beta chains follows, all from one sample in a study of blood T cell repertoires in COVID-19. Profiled with immunoSEQ multiplex PCR; TCRdb holds only in-frame clones, not every one. Among roughly 200,000 clones listed, approximately 86% were seen once. Sequenced sample: peripheral blood. These receptors were taken from a man in his fifties or sixties with acute or convalescent COVID-19. The CDR3 runs from the conserved cysteine through the conserved F or W. The D gene is left open where the match is weak. The size of a clone is reported for some rows only, either as once, few or many, or as a class for expanded clones.

V	J	D	size	CDR3	DNA
TRBV7-3	TRBJ2-1	TRBD2	NA	CASSLTGTSGGAWFF	TGTGCCAGCAGCTTAACCGGGACTAGCGGGGGGGCATGGTTCTTC
TRBV5-1	TRBJ1-1	NA	NA	CASSLGSRGSAEAFF	TGCGCCAGCAGCTTGGGGTCAAGGGGATCAGCTGAAGCTTTCTTT
TRBV6-4	TRBJ2-3	NA	NA	CASSDGHRTDTQYF	TGTGCCAGCAGTGATGGGCATCGGACAGATACGCAGTATTTT
TRBV6-6	TRBJ1-4	NA	NA	CASRRRTDYNEKLFF	TGTGCCAGCAGACGTCGGACAGACTATAATGAAAAACTGTTTTTT
TRBV2	TRBJ1-3	TRBD1	NA	CASSEDRGSGNTIYF	TGTGCCAGCAGTGAAGACAGGGGATCTGGAAACACCATATATTTT
TRBV29-1	TRBJ1-2	NA	NA	CSVGERMGGGYTF	TGCAGCGTCGGAGAGAGGATGGGAGGTGGCTACACCTTC
TRBV5-4	TRBJ2-7	TRBD1	NA	CASSWGQNTGEQYF	TGTGCCAGCAGCTGGGGACAGAATACGGGCGAGCAGTACTTC
TRBV7-8	TRBJ2-3	NA	once	CASSPGSTDTQYF	TGTGCCAGCAGCCCAGGGAGCACAGATACGCAGTATTTT
TRBV4-1	TRBJ2-3	TRBD1	NA	CASSQDRTGGITDTQYF	TGCGCCAGCAGCCAAGATCGGACAGGGGGAATCACAGATACGCAGTATTTT
TRBV5-1	TRBJ2-5	TRBD2	NA	CASSAGGGAFETQYF	TGCGCCAGCAGCGCTGGCGGGGGGGCTTTTGAGACCCAGTACTTC
TRBV2	TRBJ1-1	TRBD1	NA	CASEGDRGGEAFF	TGTGCCAGCGAGGGCGACAGGGGTGGTGAAGCTTTCTTT
TRBV4-1	TRBJ2-1	NA	once	CASSQLTSTSYNEQFF	TGCGCCAGCAGCCAACTGACAAGTACTTCCTACAATGAGCAGTTCTTC
TRBV19	TRBJ1-5	TRBD1	NA	CASSSRTGQPQHF	TGTGCCAGTAGTTCGCGGACAGGCCAGCCCCAGCATTTT
TRBV19	TRBJ2-5	TRBD2	NA	CASRGASGSYQETQYF	TGTGCCAGTAGGGGGGCTAGCGGGTCTTACCAAGAGACCCAGTACTTC
TRBV19	TRBJ2-6	TRBD1	NA	CASRRQGTHLDITGANVLTF	TGTGCCAGTAGGCGACAGGGAACTCACCTGGATATAACTGGGGCCAACGTCCTGACTTTC
TRBV19	TRBJ2-5	NA	NA	CASSFAEETQYF	TGTGCCAGTAGTTTTGCGGAAGAGACCCAGTACTTC
TRBV15	TRBJ2-7	NA	NA	CATSRDGALSYEQYF	TGTGCCACCAGCAGAGATGGGGCCTTATCCTACGAGCAGTACTTC
TRBV27	TRBJ2-5	TRBD2	once	CASSPILAGGKETQYF	TGTGCCAGCAGCCCTATCCTAGCGGGGGGAAAAGAGACCCAGTACTTC
TRBV2	TRBJ2-7	NA	NA	CASTRQATSYEQYF	TGTGCCAGCACTAGACAGGCCACCTCCTACGAGCAGTACTTC
TRBV7-2	TRBJ1-1	TRBD1	NA	CASSPRGGTGVGMNTEAFF	TGTGCCAGCAGCCCACGGGGTGGGACAGGGGTGGGAATGAACACTGAAGCTTTCTTT
TRBV18	TRBJ1-1	TRBD1	few	CASSSRDRNTEAFF	TGTGCCAGCTCATCCCGGGACAGGAACACTGAAGCTTTCTTT
TRBV3-1/TRBV3-2	TRBJ1-4	TRBD1	NA	CASSQQGAGNEKLFF	TGTGCCAGCAGCCAACAGGGGGCAGGTAATGAAAAACTGTTTTTT
TRBV15	TRBJ2-7	TRBD1	NA	CATTDRQGYEQYF	TGTGCCACCACGGACCGACAGGGCTACGAGCAGTACTTC
TRBV5-1	TRBJ2-7	NA	few	CASSFEQGHSYEQYF	TGCGCCAGCAGCTTTGAACAGGGTCACTCCTACGAGCAGTACTTC
TRBV7-3	TRBJ2-1	TRBD2	once	CASSRSGGPYNEQFF	TGTGCCAGCAGCCGTAGCGGGGGGCCTTACAATGAGCAGTTCTTC